This T cell receptor beta chain was observed in a study of cytomegalovirus exposure and HLA in healthy donors. The PCR made use of 60 Vbeta and 13 Jbeta primers. In the source study's methods: Among the unique TCR beta chains that a later analysis counted, about 85 million in all, roughly 9.9 million were shared. The protocol was immunoSEQ multiplex PCR, while the TCRdb copy is restricted to in-frame clones and leaves out a portion. V, J and clone size are taken as reported in that table, and D and trimming were inferred from the DNA itself. The listing contains about 90,000 clones. The germline V gene encodes CDR1 SGHNT and CDR2 YYREEE (reference sequence). The CDR3 is 15 residues long. With 0 bases clipped from V and 0 bases from J, the junction kept 1 base outside the gene matches. Details on this clone: Within the sample, other DNA sequences also encode this same CDR3.

The sample comprised PBMCs. The chain is built from TRBV5-4 and TRBJ1-1; 8 bases align to TRBD1. The TCR sequence derives from a woman under 40 in good health and CMV-seronegative. The CDR3 bases are TGTGCCAGCAGCTTGGGGACAGGGTTGAACACTGAAGCTTTCTTT. Protein sequence: CASSLGTGLNTEAFF.